The 17 T cell receptor beta chains given below trace back to one sample, sequenced in a study of blood T cell repertoires in COVID-19. Only in-frame clones appear in the TCRdb table, and some are missing; sequencing was by immunoSEQ multiplex PCR. The sample includes 200,000 to 250,000 clones, around 81% of them seen just once. The sample comprised peripheral blood. These receptors all come from a woman aged 25 to 39 who had recovered from COVID-19.

The rearrangement links TRBV28 to TRBJ2-3; 7 bases agree with TRBD1. The V segment lost 7 bases and the J segment 1 base; nucleotides outside the gene matches: 8. The CDR3 is made up of 15 amino acids. Germline CDR1 reads MDHEN; CDR2 reads SYDVKM. The CDR3 is CASTTQGQRTDTQYF. CDR3 DNA sequence: TGTGCCAGCACCACCCAGGGACAGCGCACAGATACGCAGTATTTT.

This chain links TRBV5-1 with TRBJ1-1, with 7 nucleotides matching TRBD1. The germline V gene encodes CDR1 SGHRS and CDR2 YFSETQ. The CDR3 is made up of 14 amino acids. V gave up 4 bases and J gave up 1 base; unmatched junction bases: 4. The CDR3 loop reads CASSPHRGNTEAFF. CDR3 sequence (DNA): TGCGCCAGCAGCCCACACAGGGGGAACACTGAAGCTTTCTTT.

This clone has only a few counts. J is TRBJ1-2 and V is TRBV30; 12 positions match TRBD1. V gave up 0 bases and J gave up 4 bases; unmatched junction bases: 6. The CDR3 covers 16 residues. Germline V gives CDR1 GTSNPN, CDR2 SVGIG (reference sequence). The CDR3 sequence is CAWSVTGTGGSYGYTF. The CDR3 coding sequence is TGTGCCTGGAGTGTGACTGGGACAGGGGGCTCCTATGGCTACACCTTC. The full variable domain, its missing parts supplied by reference TRBV30 and TRBJ1-2, is SQTIHQWPATLVQPVGSPLSLECTVEGTSNPNLYWYRQAAGRGLQLLFYSVGIGQISSEVPQNLSASRPQDRQFILSSKKLLLSDSGFYLCAWSVTGTGGSYGYTFGSGTRLTVV.

The J gene is TRBJ1-1, the V gene TRBV12-3 or TRBV12-4; D remains ambiguous. Between the trimmed V and J ends, which lost 6 bases and 3 bases, there was a span of 11 bases. The CDR3 totals 13 residues. The CDR3 here is CASSPGSDTEAFF. CDR3 DNA sequence: TGTGCCAGCAGCCCAGGTTCTGACACTGAAGCTTTCTTT.

This clone was recorded a few times. This rearrangement joins TRBV7-2 to TRBJ1-1; D remains unclear. V dropped 3 bases and J dropped 5 bases, with 7 bases sitting between them. Germline values: CDR1 SGHTA, CDR2 FQGNSA. The CDR3 has 12 residues. Here the CDR3 reads CASSLTSTEAFF. The DNA of the CDR3 is TGTGCCAGCAGCTTGACATCGACTGAAGCTTTCTTT. Using reference TRBV7-2 and TRBJ1-1 for the parts outside the CDR3, the full variable domain is GAGVSQSPSNKVTEKGKDVELRCDPISGHTALYWYRQSLGQGLEFLIYFQGNSAPDKSGLPSDRFSAERTGGSVSTLTIQRTQQEDSAVYLCASSLTSTEAFFGQGTRLTVV.

The J gene is TRBJ1-5, the V gene TRBV4-1, with D hard to call. CDR1 and CDR2 (germline): MGHRA, YSYEKL. The CDR3 sequence is 13 residues long. V lost 0 bases, J lost 6 bases, and 6 bases lay in between. In DNA form, the CDR3 reads TGCGCCAGCAGCCAAGATCCGGGTCAGCCCCAGCATTTT. The encoded protein is CASSQDPGQPQHF.

This clone appeared once. The chain combines TRBV20-1 with TRBJ1-4; 10 bases are shared with TRBD1. Trimming removed 3 bases from V and 7 bases from J; junction bases left unmatched: 5. The CDR3 is made up of 14 amino acids. Germline V gene sequence: CDR1 DFQATT, CDR2 SNEGSKA (reference sequence). The CDR3 loop is CSASSGTGVEKLFF. The CDR3 DNA is TGCAGTGCTAGTTCCGGGACAGGGGTTGAAAAACTGTTTTTT.

The V gene is TRBV27, the J gene TRBJ1-5, with D tentatively TRBD1 (6 bases). V shed 1 base and J shed 5 bases, with 9 bases lying between them. The germline gives CDR1 MNHEY, CDR2 SMNVEV (reference sequence). The CDR3 covers 14 residues. CDR3 in DNA: TGTGCCAGCAGTTTATGGAAGGGGGATCAGCCCCAGCATTTT. Amino acids: CASSLWKGDQPQHF.

This clone was recorded a few times. V is TRBV3-1 (or the pseudogene TRBV3-2) and J is TRBJ2-1; D may be TRBD2 (6 bases). Trimming pared 5 bases from V and 1 base from J, leaving 9 bases between. From germline, CDR1 is LGHDT and CDR2 YNNKEL (reference sequence). CDR3 length equals 14 residues. CDR3 nucleotide sequence: TGTGCCAGCAGCTGGGACTCGTCCTACAATGAGCAGTTCTTC. This gives the protein CASSWDSSYNEQFF.

This clone came up a few times. The rearrangement uses TRBV25-1 and TRBJ2-1; 11 bases align to TRBD2. Germline V CDR1 and CDR2: MGHDK, SYGVNS. CDR3 length: 13 residues. Trimming cost V 7 bases and J 5 bases; bases outside gene matches: 1. The CDR3, as DNA: TGTGCCAGCACACTAGCGGGGGACAATGAGCAGTTCTTC. Amino acids: CASTLAGDNEQFF.

The chain uses TRBV27 and TRBJ2-1, with D maybe TRBD2 (6 bases). Trimming pared 0 bases from V and 7 bases from J, leaving 13 bases between. This CDR3 region has 15 residues. Germline values: CDR1 MNHEY, CDR2 SMNVEV (reference sequence). This CDR3 reads CASSLSAGGGNEQFF. For the CDR3, the DNA is TGTGCCAGCAGTTTATCGGCAGGTGGGGGGAATGAGCAGTTCTTC.

V and J are TRBV2 and TRBJ1-2; 9 nucleotides line up with TRBD1. This CDR3 contains 13 residues. Per germline, CDR1 SNHLY and CDR2 FYNNEI. V dropped 8 bases and J dropped 8; count of bases not matched to a gene: 9. In DNA form, the CDR3 reads TGTGCCAGCCTCGCTCGGACAGGGGTGGGCTACACCTTC. Translated, it gives CASLARTGVGYTF.

This chain links TRBV11-3 with TRBJ1-6; tentative D call: TRBD1 (6 bases). Germline V gene sequence: CDR1 SGHNT, CDR2 YENEEA. This CDR3 comprises 15 residues. V shed 1 base and J shed 10 bases, with 14 bases lying between them. The CDR3 DNA is TGTGCCAGCAGCTTAGCCAGGGGACGTGGATCACCCCTCCACTTT. It translates to CASSLARGRGSPLHF. Full variable domain (outside the CDR3, taken from reference TRBV11-3 and TRBJ1-6): EAGVVQSPRYKIIEKKQPVAFWCNPISGHNTLYWYLQNLGQGPELLIRYENEEAVDDSQLPKDRFSAERLKGVDSTLKIQPAELGDSAVYLCASSLARGRGSPLHFGNGTRLTVT.

The V gene is TRBV19, the J gene TRBJ2-7, with 7 bases that match TRBD1. CDR3 length: 15 residues. Germline values: CDR1 LNHDA, CDR2 SQIVND (reference sequence). J gave up 3 bases and V 1 base, and 6 bases lay outside the gene matches. This CDR3 reads CASSIAGQVGYEQYF. CDR3 bases: TGTGCCAGTAGTATAGCTGGACAGGTAGGCTACGAGCAGTACTTC. The variable domain in full, with the rest retrieved from reference TRBV19 and TRBJ2-7, is DGGITQSPKYLFRKEGQNVTLSCEQNLNHDAMYWYRQDPGQGLRLIYYSQIVNDFQKGDIAEGYSVSREKKESFPLTVTSAQKNPTAFYLCASSIAGQVGYEQYFGPGTRLTVT.

This clone was counted once. The V gene is TRBV11-2, the J gene TRBJ2-1, with D possibly matching TRBD1 (6 bases). V lost 0 bases to trimming and J lost 13 bases, with 10 bases between them. The CDR3 sequence is 12 residues long. Looked up from germline, CDR1 is SGHAT and CDR2 is FQNNGV. CDR3 residues: CASSLDRDTQFF. As DNA, the CDR3 is TGTGCCAGCAGCTTAGACCGGGACACCCAGTTCTTC.

The chain combines TRBV19 with TRBJ2-7; weak D call: TRBD1 (6 bases). This CDR3 contains 16 residues. Germline lookup yields CDR1 LNHDA and CDR2 SQIVND (reference sequence). The V and J ends lost 4 bases and 2 bases respectively, with 18 bases between them. CDR3 sequence (DNA): TGTGCCAGTAGTACCCGACCCGGGACACTAACCTACGAGCAGTACTTC. Protein: CASSTRPGTLTYEQYF.

This clone was detected once. The chain carries TRBV21-1 and TRBJ2-3; the D call in the table, TRBD2, was not verified against the DNA. TRBV21-1 corresponds to a pseudogene. This CDR3 comprises 15 residues. The DNA of the CDR3 is TGTGCCAGCAGCAAATTAGCGGGAGGCACAGATACGCAGTATTTT. Protein product: CASSKLAGGTDTQYF.